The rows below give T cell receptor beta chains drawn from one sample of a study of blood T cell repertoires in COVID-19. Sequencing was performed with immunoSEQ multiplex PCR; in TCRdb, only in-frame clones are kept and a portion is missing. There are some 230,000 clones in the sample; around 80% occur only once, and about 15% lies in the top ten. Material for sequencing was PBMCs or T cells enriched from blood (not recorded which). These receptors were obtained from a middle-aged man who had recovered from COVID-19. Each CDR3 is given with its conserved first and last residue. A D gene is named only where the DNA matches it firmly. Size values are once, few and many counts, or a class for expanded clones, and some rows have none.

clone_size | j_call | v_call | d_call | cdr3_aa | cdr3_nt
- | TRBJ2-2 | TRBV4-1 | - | CASTRLSSPGELFF | TGCGCCAGCACCAGACTCAGTTCTCCCGGGGAGCTGTTTTTT
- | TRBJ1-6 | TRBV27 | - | CASSFLDREYSPLHF | TGTGCCAGCAGTTTTTTAGACCGGGAGTATTCACCCCTCCACTTT
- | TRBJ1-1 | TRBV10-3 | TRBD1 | CAISGDSEAFF | TGTGCCATCAGTGGGGACAGCGAAGCTTTCTTT
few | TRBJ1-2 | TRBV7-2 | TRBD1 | CASSPSGTGVGYTF | TGTGCCAGCAGCCCCTCCGGGACAGGGGTTGGCTACACCTTC
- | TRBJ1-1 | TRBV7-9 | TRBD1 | CASSLRGDRANTEAFF | TGTGCCAGCAGCTTACGAGGGGACAGGGCGAACACTGAAGCTTTCTTT
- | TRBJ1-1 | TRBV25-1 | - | CASSESRVRGRDTEAFF | TGTGCCAGCAGTGAATCAAGGGTAAGGGGCAGAGACACTGAAGCTTTCTTT
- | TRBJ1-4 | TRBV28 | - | CASSLGFKTGPGGEKLFF | TGTGCCAGCAGTTTAGGCTTTAAAACCGGGCCGGGGGGTGAAAAACTGTTTTTT
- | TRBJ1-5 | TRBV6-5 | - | CASTPPGNQPQHF | TGTGCCAGCACCCCACCAGGGAATCAGCCCCAGCATTTT
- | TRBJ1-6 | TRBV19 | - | CASSVQGSYNSPLHF | TGTGCCAGTAGTGTACAGGGAAGTTATAATTCACCCCTCCACTTT
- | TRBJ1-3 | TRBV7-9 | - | CASAGTNSGNTIYF | TGTGCCAGCGCAGGCACCAACTCTGGAAACACCATATATTTT
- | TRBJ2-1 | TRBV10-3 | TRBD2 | CAITGTSGGPGFF | TGTGCCATCACTGGGACTAGCGGGGGGCCGGGTTTCTTC